This TCR beta chain stems from a study of cytomegalovirus exposure and HLA in healthy donors. This clone was counted between two and nine times. J gave up 2 bases and V 6 bases, and 7 bases lay outside the gene matches. Germline CDR1 reads SGDLS; CDR2 reads YYNGEE. This CDR3 contains 15 residues. Profiled with immunoSEQ multiplex PCR; TCRdb holds only in-frame clones, not every one. The sample lists some 170,000 clones; around nine tenths were seen once. This clonotype was sampled from a woman aged 30 to 39 in good health and CMV-seronegative. The sample taken for sequencing was PBMCs. The chain links TRBV9 to TRBJ2-1; 8 positions agree with TRBD2. The CDR3, as DNA: TGTGCCAGCAACGTCGGGGGGGGCCCCTACAATGAGCAGTTCTTC. This encodes CASNVGGGPYNEQFF.